The subject of this entry is one TCR beta chain. This record belongs to a study of patients and donors after allogeneic stem cell transplantation. Using its own MiXCR run on the RT-PCR reads, TCRdb lists one record per CDR3 protein. The sample has about 23,000 distinct CDR3 sequences, under 30% seen once. Trimming cost V 4 bases and J 10 bases; bases outside gene matches: 3. CDR1 KGHDR and CDR2 SFDVKD come from the germline V gene. There are 13 residues in the CDR3. The TCR was taken from a human donor who was either an allogeneic HSCT recipient or a stem cell or donor lymphocyte infusion donor (not recorded which). It is not recorded whose cells these are; they may come from a transplant donor. The chain uses TRBV24-1 and TRBJ1-4; 9 positions agree with TRBD1. The specimen sequenced was blood, either unsorted or a sorted T cell fraction (not recorded which). This chain's CDR3 is CATSEDRGRKLFF. DNA for the CDR3: TGTGCCACCAGTGAGGACAGGGGAAGAAAACTGTTTTTT.